These T cell receptor beta chains were read from a single sample in a study of blood T cell repertoires in COVID-19. Sequenced by immunoSEQ multiplex PCR; TCRdb stores in-frame clones only, minus some. Altogether 80,000 to 100,000 clones are present, 81% being singletons, with the ten largest covering around 4.5%. Sample: peripheral blood. Receptors were obtained from a man in his sixties with acute or convalescent COVID-19. Both conserved end residues are part of each CDR3. A D gene is named only where the DNA matches it firmly. Clone size is stated in some rows and not others, as once, few, many or a class when expanded.

cdr3_length j_call clone_size d_call v_call cdr3_nt cdr3_aa
17 TRBJ2-1 - TRBD2 TRBV7-2 TGTGCCAGCAGCTTAGTAGTTGGGCTAGCGGGCTACAATGAGCAGTTCTTC CASSLVVGLAGYNEQFF
16 TRBJ2-5 once TRBD2 TRBV11-3 TGTGCCAGCAGCTTAGGAGTAGCGGGGATGCAAGAGACCCAGTACTTC CASSLGVAGMQETQYF
14 TRBJ2-7 - - TRBV20-1 TGCAGTGCTAGTGGCTCTAGCGTGACCTACGAGCAGTACTTC CSASGSSVTYEQYF
16 TRBJ2-1 - TRBD2 TRBV5-6 TGTGCCAGCAGCTTGAGCGTAATAGCGGGGCTCAATGAGCAGTTCTTC CASSLSVIAGLNEQFF
16 TRBJ1-5 - TRBD1 TRBV5-8 TGTGCCAGTAGACCCGGGACAGCGAATAGCAATCAGCCCCAGCATTTT CASRPGTANSNQPQHF
13 TRBJ2-7 - TRBD1 TRBV7-7 TGTGCTAGCAGCTTAGGGACAGCCTACGAGCAGTACTTC CASSLGTAYEQYF
14 TRBJ1-1 - TRBD1 TRBV7-8 TGTGCCAGCAGCGCTCAGGGGGCGGGCACTGAAGCTTTCTTT CASSAQGAGTEAFF
16 TRBJ2-3 - TRBD2 TRBV6-5 TGTGCCAGCAGTTACTCGGGAGGGAAGAGCACAGATACGCAGTATTTT CASSYSGGKSTDTQYF
15 TRBJ2-1 - - TRBV15 TGTGCCACCAGCAGAGATAGTTCATCCTACAATGAGCAGTTCTTC CATSRDSSSYNEQFF
13 TRBJ2-7 - TRBD1 TRBV6-7 TGTGCCAGCCCCTCGGGACAGAGCTACGAGCAGTACTTC CASPSGQSYEQYF
14 TRBJ2-3 - TRBD2 TRBV27 TGTGCCAGCAGTGCGTGGGGACTAACAGATACGCAGTATTTT CASSAWGLTDTQYF
15 TRBJ2-2 - - TRBV9 TGTGCCAGCAGCGTGGGACAAGCGAACACCGGGGAGCTGTTTTTT CASSVGQANTGELFF
14 TRBJ1-2 few - TRBV14 TGTGCCAGCAGCCATCAGCAGGGGTTTTATGGCTACACCTTC CASSHQQGFYGYTF
12 TRBJ2-5 - - TRBV12-3/TRBV12-4 TGTGCCAGCAGTCCCAGTCACGAGACCCAGTACTTC CASSPSHETQYF
14 TRBJ2-7 - TRBD2 TRBV3-1/TRBV3-2 TGTGCCAGCAGCCATGGCGGGAGGTTCGACGAGCAGTACTTC CASSHGGRFDEQYF
15 TRBJ2-7 - TRBD1 TRBV4-1 TGCGCCAGCAGCCAACGGACAGGGGGCCTCTACGAGCAGTACTTC CASSQRTGGLYEQYF
14 TRBJ1-2 - TRBD1 TRBV7-9 TGTGCCAGCAGCTCGGACAGGACTGGCTATGGCTACACCTTC CASSSDRTGYGYTF
17 TRBJ2-3 - - TRBV4-1 TGCGCCAGCAGCCAAGAGGTATTGGGGGCAGGGACAGATACGCAGTATTTT CASSQEVLGAGTDTQYF
15 TRBJ1-6 - - TRBV21-1 TGTGCCAGCAATCCCGTGGGCCCTTCAAATTCACCCCTCCACTTT CASNPVGPSNSPLHF
14 TRBJ2-3 - - TRBV7-3 TGTGCCAGCAGCCCCGGGAGTATGAGAGATACGCAGTATTTT CASSPGSMRDTQYF
13 TRBJ2-7 few TRBD1 TRBV5-6 TGTGCCAGCAGGAACCTACAGGGGTACGAGCAGTACTTC CASRNLQGYEQYF
18 TRBJ1-2 - TRBD1 TRBV7-6 TGTGCCAGCAGCTTAGAGGGACAGTACAGAGAACCTAACTATGGCTACACCTTC CASSLEGQYREPNYGYTF
15 TRBJ1-1 - - TRBV28 TGTGCCAGCACCTGGGAGAGGGTGGGGAACACTGAAGCTTTCTTT CASTWERVGNTEAFF
11 TRBJ1-4 - - TRBV28 TGTGCCAGCAGTTATATCGAAAAACTGTTTTTT CASSYIEKLFF
13 TRBJ1-4 few TRBD1 TRBV27 TGTGCCAGCAGTCAAGGGACAGATGAAAAACTGTTTTTT CASSQGTDEKLFF
16 TRBJ2-7 - - TRBV4-3 TGCGCCAGCAGCCAAACGACCTGGGCCCTCCTGGACGAGCAGTACTTC CASSQTTWALLDEQYF
13 TRBJ2-3 - - TRBV7-2 TGTGCCAGCAGCTGGAGAAACACAGATACGCAGTATTTT CASSWRNTDTQYF
13 TRBJ2-1 - TRBD1 TRBV25-1 TGTGCCAGCAGTTTACAGGGGTATGGTGAGCAGTTCTTC CASSLQGYGEQFF
15 TRBJ2-5 - TRBD2 TRBV10-3 TGTGCCACCAGACTAGCGGGAGGGCTTGAAGAGACCCAGTACTTC CATRLAGGLEETQYF
16 TRBJ1-2 - - TRBV15 TGTGCCACCAGCAGACGGGCAGACTCGAGGGTGACGGACTACACCTTC CATSRRADSRVTDYTF
17 TRBJ2-1 few TRBD2 TRBV19 TGTGCCAGTAGTATAGATCTAGCGGGGGGCGCATACAATGAGCAGTTCTTC CASSIDLAGGAYNEQFF
13 TRBJ2-3 - TRBD1 TRBV11-2 TGTGCCAGCAGCTTAGACCGGGACAGCCAGCAGTATTTT CASSLDRDSQQYF
13 TRBJ2-5 - - TRBV11-2 TGTGCCAGCAGCCTTTGGGGCGGAGAGACCCAGTACTTC CASSLWGGETQYF
13 TRBJ2-1 - TRBD2 TRBV27 TGTGCCAGCAGTGGACTAGTTTACAATGAGCAGTTCTTC CASSGLVYNEQFF
14 TRBJ1-5 - - TRBV19 TGTGCCAGTAGTATTCGCAGGGTCAATCAGCCCCAGCATTTT CASSIRRVNQPQHF
13 TRBJ1-2 - - TRBV6-4 TGTGCCAGTTCCCAGGATATCGGCTATGGCTACACCTTC CASSQDIGYGYTF
14 TRBJ1-2 - - TRBV6-5 TGTGCCAGCAGTTACTCGACAGGACCCTATGGCTACACCTTC CASSYSTGPYGYTF
15 TRBJ1-1 - - TRBV6-5 TGTGCCAGCAGTTACTCTGGGGGGTTGAACACTGAAGCTTTCTTT CASSYSGGLNTEAFF
11 TRBJ1-1 - - TRBV30 TGTGCGTGTCAGGGGAACACTGAAGCTTTCTTT CACQGNTEAFF
18 TRBJ1-6 - - TRBV27 TGTGCCAGCAGTCCCCGAGTCCAGGACAGACAGACTGCTTCACCCCTCCACTTT CASSPRVQDRQTASPLHF
14 TRBJ2-5 - TRBD1 TRBV5-4 TGTGCCAGCAGCACTACAGGGGGCGCGGAGACCCAGTACTTC CASSTTGGAETQYF
16 TRBJ1-1 - - TRBV7-8 TGTGCCAGCAGCTTAGCGGGGTATTCAGGGGAAACTGAAGCTTTCTTT CASSLAGYSGETEAFF
15 TRBJ2-3 - TRBD2 TRBV5-1 TGCGCCAGCAGCCTAGCGGGACGGGGGACAGATACGCAGTATTTT CASSLAGRGTDTQYF
15 TRBJ2-2 few - TRBV4-1 TGCGCCAGCAGCCCCAGGGACACTAGCACCGGGGAGCTGTTTTTT CASSPRDTSTGELFF
13 TRBJ1-1 - - TRBV7-2 TGTGCCAGCAGCCCCAGGGTTTACACTGAAGCTTTCTTT CASSPRVYTEAFF
15 TRBJ2-7 - TRBD2 TRBV7-8 TGTGCCAGCAGCTTTTGGACTAGCGGGGACTACGAGCAGTACTTC CASSFWTSGDYEQYF
15 TRBJ2-7 - TRBD1 TRBV4-3 TGCGCCAGCAGCCAGGTCTGGGACAGCCTCTACGAGCAGTACTTC CASSQVWDSLYEQYF
15 TRBJ1-5 - TRBD1 TRBV11-3 TGTGCCAGCAGCTTCGGGACAGGGATCAATCAGCCCCAGCATTTT CASSFGTGINQPQHF
14 TRBJ1-5 - - TRBV6-5 TGTGCCAGCAGTCCTGCGAATAGCAATCAGCCCCAGCATTTT CASSPANSNQPQHF
15 TRBJ1-2 - - TRBV28 TGTGCCAGCAGTTTAGGGGGGATTCGGGTCTTTGGCTACACCTTC CASSLGGIRVFGYTF
14 TRBJ2-3 - - TRBV5-1 TGCGCCAGCAGCTTGGCCCCGAGCACAGATACGCAGTATTTT CASSLAPSTDTQYF
16 TRBJ2-2 - TRBD1 TRBV4-3 TGCGCCAGCAGCCTCGGACAGGGTAGAGACACCGGGGAGCTGTTTTTT CASSLGQGRDTGELFF
17 TRBJ2-7 few TRBD1 TRBV4-2 TGTGCCAGCAGCCAAGATCCAACCGGGACAGATCCTTCTATGGGGTACTTC CASSQDPTGTDPSMGYF